A single sample is the source of the 26 T cell receptor beta chains below, sequenced in a study of OX40 agonist ivuxolimab in advanced cancers. Clones were read by immunoSEQ multiplex PCR, and TCRdb kept only the in-frame ones, dropping some. The sample holds more than 50,000 clones, 86% seen once. Sequencing used CD4+ or CD8+ T cells sorted from blood, obtained in a trial of the OX40 agonist ivuxolimab. These receptors were collected from an adult with an advanced solid tumor such as melanoma, head and neck, liver or kidney cancer.

This chain uses TRBV5-1 with TRBJ2-3; 10 bases fit TRBD2. CDR1 and CDR2 from the germline V gene are SGHRS and YFSETQ. The V segment lost 3 bases and the J segment 2 bases; nucleotides outside the gene matches: 6. CDR3 length equals 16 residues. The CDR3, as DNA: TGCGCCAGCAGCTCTCTAGCGGGGGCGCACACAGATACGCAGTATTTT. It translates to CASSSLAGAHTDTQYF.

The rearrangement joins TRBV6-1 to TRBJ2-5, with D possibly matching TRBD2 (7 bases). The CDR3 is 14 residues long. The V and J ends lost 4 bases and 4 bases respectively, with 13 bases between them. CDR1 is MNHNS, CDR2 SASEGT, per germline. Here the CDR3 reads CASSGRGAVETQYF. CDR3 nucleotides: TGTGCCAGCAGTGGTCGGGGGGCTGTAGAGACCCAGTACTTC.

The chain links TRBV7-9 to TRBJ2-2, with 8 bases identical to TRBD1. J lost 2 bases, V lost 7 bases, and 6 bases had no gene match. Germline V gives CDR1 SEHNR, CDR2 FQNEAQ (reference sequence). The CDR3 runs 15 residues. The CDR3 nucleotides are TGTGCCAGCACCTCAGGGGGCTCCAACACCGGGGAGCTGTTTTTT. This gives the protein CASTSGGSNTGELFF.

V usage is TRBV7-2 and J usage is TRBJ1-5, with unresolved D. The germline V gene has CDR1 SGHTA and CDR2 FQGNSA. The CDR3 is made up of 12 amino acids. V lost 4 bases and J lost 6, with 7 bases in between. CDR3 coding DNA: TGTGCCAGCAGCTCAGGTTTTCAGCCCCAGCATTTT. Its protein is CASSSGFQPQHF.

V is TRBV4-2 and J is TRBJ2-1, with no clear D. The CDR3 runs to 14 residues. The germline CDR1 and CDR2 sequences are LGHNA and YNFKEQ. V lost 0 bases to trimming and J lost 9 bases, with 12 bases between them. The CDR3 loop reads CASSQESSGTEQFF. CDR3 sequence (DNA): TGTGCCAGCAGCCAAGAGAGTTCCGGAACTGAGCAGTTCTTC.

This clone was recorded a few times. V usage is TRBV6-6 and J usage is TRBJ2-1; 7 bases line up with TRBD2. The V gene's germline CDR1 is MNHNY and CDR2 SVGAGI (reference sequence). CDR3 size: 14 residues. J lost 6 bases, V lost 4 bases, and 6 bases had no gene match. The CDR3 DNA follows: TGTGCCAGCAGTTTACGGCGGGGGACCAATGAGCAGTTCTTC. This translates into CASSLRRGTNEQFF.

The V call is TRBV28, the J call TRBJ1-3; 7 bases fit TRBD1. This CDR3 has 13 residues. V shed 11 bases and J 0 bases; nucleotides not matched to a gene: 4. Germline-derived CDR1 and CDR2 are MDHEN and SYDVKM. In DNA form, the CDR3 reads TGTGCCGAAGGGGACAGCTCTGGAAACACCATATATTTT. Protein sequence: CAEGDSSGNTIYF.

V is TRBV5-1 and J is TRBJ2-6, with D maybe TRBD1 (5 bases). The CDR3 consists of 18 residues. The ends were cut back, 1 base at V and 0 bases at J, with 14 bases in the middle. Germline CDR1 reads SGHRS; CDR2 reads YFSETQ. CDR3 residues: CASSLMIRAGSGANVLTF. CDR3 DNA: TGCGCCAGCAGCTTGATGATCAGGGCCGGCTCTGGGGCCAACGTCCTGACTTTC. Looking up the rest from reference TRBV5-1 and TRBJ2-6 gives the full variable domain: KAGVTQTPRYLIKTRGQQVTLSCSPISGHRSVSWYQQTPGQGLQFLFEYFSETQRNKGNFPGRFSGRQFSNSRSEMNVSTLELGDSALYLCASSLMIRAGSGANVLTFGAGSRLTVL.

J is TRBJ1-6 and V is TRBV5-8, with no clear D. Germline V CDR1 and CDR2: SGHTS, YDEGEE. The CDR3 has 15 amino acids. V shed 0 bases and J shed 4 bases, with 8 bases lying between them. CDR3 region: CASSLAMRYNSPLHF. CDR3 sequence (DNA): TGTGCCAGCAGCTTGGCCATGAGGTATAATTCACCCCTCCACTTT.

The CDR3 sequence is CASSNQGEQYF. The CDR3 nucleotides are TGTGCCAGCAGCAATCAGGGCGAGCAGTACTTC. The chain joins TRBV6-1 to TRBJ2-7; tentative D call: TRBD1 (5 bases). Germline lookup yields CDR1 MNHNS and CDR2 SASEGT. V was trimmed by 6 bases and J by 6 bases, leaving 9 bases between them. The CDR3 loop spans 11 amino acids.

The chain combines TRBV5-1 with TRBJ2-7; no clear D. CDR3 length: 13 amino acids. Per the germline V gene, CDR1 is SGHRS and CDR2 is YFSETQ. V was trimmed by 0 bases and J by 5 bases, leaving 9 bases between them. CDR3 sequence reads: CASSLAATHEQYF. The DNA of the CDR3 is TGCGCCAGCAGCTTGGCGGCGACCCACGAGCAGTACTTC. The full variable domain, completed using reference TRBV5-1 and TRBJ2-7, is KAGVTQTPRYLIKTRGQQVTLSCSPISGHRSVSWYQQTPGQGLQFLFEYFSETQRNKGNFPGRFSGRQFSNSRSEMNVSTLELGDSALYLCASSLAATHEQYFGPGTRLTVT.

This chain connects TRBV29-1 to TRBJ1-5; tentative D call: TRBD1 (5 bases). The CDR3 spans 13 residues. V was trimmed by 4 bases and J by 2 bases, leaving 9 bases between them. CDR1 SQVTM and CDR2 ANQGSEA come from the germline V gene. CDR3 residues: CSVGQSGNQPQHF. For the CDR3, the DNA is TGCAGCGTTGGACAGTCGGGCAATCAGCCCCAGCATTTT.

This clone was seen a single time. The rearrangement uses TRBV9 and TRBJ2-1; D possibly corresponds to TRBD2 (6 bases). Trimming stripped 0 bases from V and 4 bases from J, with 14 bases between. CDR3 length: 16 amino acids. Germline V gene lookup returns CDR1 SGDLS and CDR2 YYNGEE. In DNA form, the CDR3 reads TGTGCCAGCAGCGTAGTGGTGGCGGGGCCTTACAATGAGCAGTTCTTC. Translating it yields CASSVVVAGPYNEQFF.

The rearrangement links TRBV7-2 to TRBJ2-7, with 7 nucleotides matching TRBD1. V shed 5 bases and J 10 bases; nucleotides not matched to a gene: 8. This CDR3 is 12 amino acids long. In germline, CDR1 is SGHTA, CDR2 FQGNSA. The CDR3 DNA reads TGTGCCAGCAGCCCCTCAGGGGGACGACAGTACTTC. It translates to CASSPSGGRQYF.

This chain connects TRBV27 to TRBJ1-6; D possibly corresponds to TRBD1 (6 bases). From germline, CDR1 is MNHEY and CDR2 SMNVEV (reference sequence). The V and J ends lost 10 bases and 2 bases respectively, with 12 bases between them. The CDR3 covers 14 residues. In DNA form, the CDR3 reads TGTGCCACAGGGGTAATCGCCTATAATTCACCCCTCCACTTT. Protein product: CATGVIAYNSPLHF.

As to this clone: In the same sample, other DNA sequences code for this CDR3. V gene TRBV27 combines with J gene TRBJ2-2; 8 bases align to TRBD2. From germline, CDR1 is MNHEY and CDR2 SMNVEV (reference sequence). V lost 3 bases, J lost 7 bases, and 13 bases stayed unmatched. The CDR3 has 17 residues. The CDR3 here is CASSFGRGGRWGGELFF. The CDR3 bases are TGTGCCAGCAGTTTTGGTCGGGGGGGGCGATGGGGCGGGGAGCTGTTTTTT.

The chain employs TRBV28 and TRBJ2-5, with D hard to call. The ends were cut back, 7 bases at V and 2 bases at J, with 8 bases in the middle. Germline lookup yields CDR1 MDHEN and CDR2 SYDVKM. There are 12 residues in the CDR3. For the CDR3, the DNA is TGTGCCAGCACGTCAGATCAAGAGACCCAGTACTTC. Translation gives CASTSDQETQYF.

V gene TRBV28 combines with J gene TRBJ2-7; 7 bases are shared with TRBD1. Germline V CDR1 and CDR2: MDHEN, SYDVKM. This CDR3 has 11 residues. V lost 8 bases to trimming and J lost 4 bases; unmatched junction nucleotides: 2. DNA of the CDR3: TGTGCCAGCCAGGGACAGTACGAGCAGTACTTC. Translating it yields CASQGQYEQYF. Using reference TRBV28 and TRBJ2-7 for the parts outside the CDR3, the full variable domain is DVKVTQSSRYLVKRTGEKVFLECVQDMDHENMFWYRQDPGLGLRLIYFSYDVKMKEKGDIPEGYSVSREKKERFSLILESASTNQTSMYLCASQGQYEQYFGPGTRLTVT.

The chain links TRBV6-6 to TRBJ1-4; tentatively, D is TRBD1 (6 bases). The CDR3 has 14 amino acids. Germline V CDR1 and CDR2: MNHNY, SVGAGI (reference sequence). The V end was cut by 6 bases, the J end by 8 bases, with 16 bases between. The CDR3 spells CASRQRDIGEKLFF. The CDR3 DNA sequence: TGTGCCAGCAGACAACGGGACATAGGGGAAAAACTGTTTTTT.

This chain uses TRBV10-3 with TRBJ2-1; 15 bases agree with TRBD2. The ends lost 11 bases at V and 6 bases at J; junction bases unmatched: 8. Germline lookup yields CDR1 ENHRY and CDR2 SYGVKD. The length of the CDR3 is 15 residues. CDR3 sequence reads: CASEGTSGGINEQFF. Written as DNA, the CDR3 is TGTGCCTCCGAAGGGACTAGCGGGGGGATCAATGAGCAGTTCTTC.

This chain links TRBV7-3 with TRBJ2-5; D possibly matches TRBD1 or TRBD2 (5 bases each). The germline V and J ends were trimmed by 2 bases and 0 bases, with 13 bases remaining between them. Germline-derived CDR1 and CDR2 are SGHTA and FQGTGA. This CDR3 comprises 16 residues. The CDR3 DNA reads TGTGCCAGCAGCTTACATGGGACGGGAAACCAAGAGACCCAGTACTTC. This codes for CASSLHGTGNQETQYF.

The V gene is TRBV7-2, the J gene TRBJ2-3; 8 bases map to TRBD2. This CDR3 has 15 residues. Losses at the gene ends were 8 bases for V and 11 bases for J; bases not matched to a gene: 18. CDR1 SGHTA and CDR2 FQGNSA come from the germline V gene. The CDR3 sequence: CASGLAGPSKGEQYF. The CDR3 DNA reads as TGTGCCAGCGGGCTAGCGGGTCCCTCTAAGGGGGAGCAGTATTTT.

This rearrangement joins TRBV6-5 to TRBJ1-2, with D possibly matching TRBD1 (6 bases). Trimming cost V 6 bases and J 2 bases, with 13 bases left between them. Germline CDR1 is MNHEY and CDR2 is SVGAGI. This CDR3 comprises 14 residues. The CDR3 DNA sequence: TGTGCCAGCAGACTCGGACAGAACAACTATGGCTACACCTTC. As protein: CASRLGQNNYGYTF.

The rearrangement links TRBV5-1 to TRBJ2-7, with 12 bases matching TRBD2. CDR1 and CDR2 (germline): SGHRS, YFSETQ. After removal of 2 bases from V and 5 bases from J, the junction contained 5 bases not matched to a gene. This CDR3 contains 15 residues. The CDR3 region has the DNA TGCGCCAGCAGCTTACTAGCGGGGGGAGCGGACGAGCAGTACTTC. Residues: CASSLLAGGADEQYF.

The chain couples TRBV6-1 to TRBJ2-1; D may be TRBD1 or TRBD2 (5 bases each). Per the germline V gene, CDR1 is MNHNS and CDR2 is SASEGT. The CDR3 totals 13 residues. Trimming pared 2 bases from V and 9 bases from J, leaving 11 bases between. The CDR3 bases are TGTGCCAGCAGTGAAAGTCGGGGCGGTGAGCAGTTCTTC. Amino acids: CASSESRGGEQFF.

The V and J genes are TRBV30 and TRBJ2-7; tentatively, D is TRBD1 (6 bases). Trimming shortened V by 0 bases and J by 2 bases, and 17 bases separated the two germline ends. Germline V CDR1 and CDR2: GTSNPN, SVGIG (reference sequence). This CDR3 is 16 amino acids long. The CDR3 DNA reads TGTGCCTGGAGTGTAGCTCCCTCAGGGGTACCCTACGAGCAGTACTTC. Translation: CAWSVAPSGVPYEQYF.